This is a list of T cell receptor beta chains from one sample in a study of cytomegalovirus exposure and HLA in healthy donors. This table comes from immunoSEQ multiplex PCR, and its TCRdb copy is limited to in-frame clones, with some not included. The sample includes some 94,000 clones, less than 70% seen only once; the top ten take about 2.9%. Material: PBMCs. Source of these receptors: a middle-aged man in good health and CMV-seronegative. CDR3s include the opening cysteine and the closing phenylalanine or tryptophan. Each record gives: clone size, J gene, D gene, V gene, CDR3 protein, CDR3 DNA. The D gene is left open where the match is weak. Some rows mark clone size as missing; the rest say once, few, many or name a class of expanded clone.

abundance: -
j_gene: TRBJ1-5
d_gene: TRBD1
v_gene: TRBV10-2
CDR3aa: CASRTGVGVNQPQHF
CDR3nt: TGCGCCAGCAGGACAGGGGTTGGGGTCAATCAGCCCCAGCATTTT

abundance: -
j_gene: TRBJ2-3
d_gene: TRBD2
v_gene: TRBV5-1
CDR3aa: CASSAGGPFNTQYF
CDR3nt: TGCGCCAGCAGCGCGGGAGGGCCCTTCAATACGCAGTATTTT

abundance: -
j_gene: TRBJ1-5
d_gene: -
v_gene: TRBV4-3
CDR3aa: CASSQGGTYQPQHF
CDR3nt: TGCGCCAGCAGCCAAGGAGGCACCTATCAGCCCCAGCATTTT

abundance: few
j_gene: TRBJ2-2
d_gene: TRBD2
v_gene: TRBV5-4
CDR3aa: CASSLESSGLTGELFF
CDR3nt: TGTGCCAGCAGCTTGGAATCTAGCGGGCTAACCGGGGAGCTGTTTTTT

abundance: -
j_gene: TRBJ2-1
d_gene: -
v_gene: TRBV11-2
CDR3aa: CASSFPPGSSYNEQFF
CDR3nt: TGTGCCAGCAGCTTCCCCCCGGGTAGCTCCTACAATGAGCAGTTCTTC

abundance: few
j_gene: TRBJ2-1
d_gene: -
v_gene: TRBV5-8
CDR3aa: CASSSRGAYNEQFF
CDR3nt: TGTGCCAGCAGCTCTCGTGGGGCGTACAATGAGCAGTTCTTC

abundance: -
j_gene: TRBJ2-2
d_gene: -
v_gene: TRBV4-2
CDR3aa: CASSPAVLRQNTGELFF
CDR3nt: TGTGCCAGCAGCCCAGCGGTTTTGAGACAAAACACCGGGGAGCTGTTTTTT

abundance: -
j_gene: TRBJ2-5
d_gene: -
v_gene: TRBV5-1
CDR3aa: CASSTGSPDGTQYF
CDR3nt: TGCGCCAGCAGCACAGGGTCTCCTGATGGGACCCAGTACTTC

abundance: -
j_gene: TRBJ1-2
d_gene: -
v_gene: TRBV28
CDR3aa: CASSSDSYLVGGYTF
CDR3nt: TGTGCCAGCAGTTCGGACAGCTACCTGGTGGGGGGCTACACCTTC

abundance: -
j_gene: TRBJ2-3
d_gene: TRBD1
v_gene: TRBV10-3
CDR3aa: CAISRQGSDTQYF
CDR3nt: TGTGCCATCAGTCGACAGGGCTCAGATACGCAGTATTTT

abundance: many
j_gene: TRBJ2-6
d_gene: -
v_gene: TRBV4-3
CDR3aa: CASSQGPPGYSGANVLTF
CDR3nt: TGCGCCAGCAGCCAAGGGCCGCCAGGGTACTCTGGGGCCAACGTCCTGACTTTC

abundance: -
j_gene: TRBJ1-1
d_gene: -
v_gene: TRBV7-9
CDR3aa: CASSLGTDYTEAFF
CDR3nt: TGTGCCAGCAGCTTAGGGACAGATTACACTGAAGCTTTCTTT

abundance: few
j_gene: TRBJ2-6
d_gene: -
v_gene: TRBV6-1
CDR3aa: CAGASSGANVLTF
CDR3nt: TGTGCCGGAGCGAGCTCTGGGGCCAACGTCCTGACTTTC

abundance: -
j_gene: TRBJ2-3
d_gene: TRBD2
v_gene: TRBV30
CDR3aa: CARTRGITSGSYPADTQYF
CDR3nt: TGTGCCCGGACTCGGGGGATCACTAGCGGGAGCTACCCGGCTGATACGCAGTATTTT

abundance: -
j_gene: TRBJ2-1
d_gene: -
v_gene: TRBV18
CDR3aa: CASSPASVGNEQFF
CDR3nt: TGTGCCAGCTCACCAGCTAGCGTGGGCAATGAGCAGTTCTTC

abundance: -
j_gene: TRBJ2-2
d_gene: -
v_gene: TRBV6-1
CDR3aa: CASSWTDTLGELFF
CDR3nt: TGTGCCAGCAGTTGGACGGACACCTTGGGGGAGCTGTTTTTT

abundance: -
j_gene: TRBJ1-1
d_gene: -
v_gene: TRBV7-6
CDR3aa: CASSLQLTGEAFF
CDR3nt: TGTGCCAGCAGCCTCCAGCTGACAGGCGAAGCTTTCTTT

abundance: -
j_gene: TRBJ2-5
d_gene: -
v_gene: TRBV5-6
CDR3aa: CASSWPRGETQYF
CDR3nt: TGTGCCAGCAGTTGGCCCCGGGGAGAGACCCAGTACTTC

abundance: -
j_gene: TRBJ2-1
d_gene: TRBD2
v_gene: TRBV6-5
CDR3aa: CASSYSRLAGNEQFF
CDR3nt: TGTGCCAGCAGTTACTCCCGACTAGCGGGCAATGAGCAGTTCTTC

abundance: -
j_gene: TRBJ2-1
d_gene: -
v_gene: TRBV5-4
CDR3aa: CASSLGAGPYNEQFF
CDR3nt: TGTGCCAGCAGCTTGGGGGCGGGGCCTTACAATGAGCAGTTCTTC

abundance: -
j_gene: TRBJ1-6
d_gene: TRBD1
v_gene: TRBV29-1
CDR3aa: CSVGQGNNSPLHF
CDR3nt: TGCAGCGTTGGACAGGGAAATAATTCACCCCTCCACTTT

abundance: -
j_gene: TRBJ1-4
d_gene: -
v_gene: TRBV12-2
CDR3aa: CASRLVCRETRGNEKLFF
CDR3nt: TGTGCAAGTCGCTTAGTGTGTCGGGAAACAAGGGGGAATGAAAAACTGTTTTTT

abundance: -
j_gene: TRBJ1-5
d_gene: TRBD1
v_gene: TRBV28
CDR3aa: CASSTQGGNQPQHF
CDR3nt: TGTGCCAGCAGTACACAGGGGGGCAATCAGCCCCAGCATTTT

abundance: few
j_gene: TRBJ1-5
d_gene: -
v_gene: TRBV27
CDR3aa: CASSRYQGSNQPQHF
CDR3nt: TGTGCCAGCAGTCGTTATCAGGGATCCAATCAGCCCCAGCATTTT

abundance: few
j_gene: TRBJ1-1
d_gene: -
v_gene: TRBV6-6
CDR3aa: CASSRQGNTEAFF
CDR3nt: TGTGCCAGCAGTAGGCAGGGAAACACTGAAGCTTTCTTT

abundance: -
j_gene: TRBJ2-5
d_gene: -
v_gene: TRBV12-5
CDR3aa: CASGLVRWGGLETQYF
CDR3nt: TGTGCTAGTGGTTTGGTACGGTGGGGGGGGCTAGAGACCCAGTACTTC

abundance: -
j_gene: TRBJ2-7
d_gene: -
v_gene: TRBV19
CDR3aa: CAVRDRSYEQYF
CDR3nt: TGTGCCGTACGCGACAGATCCTACGAGCAGTACTTC

abundance: few
j_gene: TRBJ2-1
d_gene: TRBD2
v_gene: TRBV2
CDR3aa: CASSTPSGSFSYNEQFF
CDR3nt: TGTGCCAGCAGTACCCCTAGCGGGAGCTTCTCCTACAATGAGCAGTTCTTC

abundance: -
j_gene: TRBJ1-1
d_gene: -
v_gene: TRBV28
CDR3aa: CASTRGGPNTEAFF
CDR3nt: TGTGCCAGCACCCGGGGGGGACCTAACACTGAAGCTTTCTTT

abundance: -
j_gene: TRBJ1-1
d_gene: -
v_gene: TRBV2
CDR3aa: CASSAQMNTEAFF
CDR3nt: TGTGCCAGCAGTGCCCAGATGAACACTGAAGCTTTCTTT

abundance: -
j_gene: TRBJ2-2
d_gene: TRBD2
v_gene: TRBV27
CDR3aa: CASSFGTSGSGELFF
CDR3nt: TGTGCCAGCAGTTTCGGAACTAGCGGGAGCGGGGAGCTGTTTTTT

abundance: -
j_gene: TRBJ2-2
d_gene: -
v_gene: TRBV18
CDR3aa: CASSPLQGSGELFF
CDR3nt: TGTGCCAGCTCACCACTGCAGGGTAGCGGGGAGCTGTTTTTT

abundance: -
j_gene: TRBJ1-3
d_gene: -
v_gene: TRBV5-1
CDR3aa: CASSWQGSGNTIYF
CDR3nt: TGCGCCAGCAGCTGGCAGGGGTCAGGAAACACCATATATTTT

abundance: -
j_gene: TRBJ2-1
d_gene: -
v_gene: TRBV27
CDR3aa: CASRGSSYNEQFF
CDR3nt: TGTGCCAGCCGCGGAAGCTCCTACAATGAGCAGTTCTTC

abundance: -
j_gene: TRBJ1-3
d_gene: -
v_gene: TRBV2
CDR3aa: CASSRGGKTGNTIYF
CDR3nt: TGTGCCAGCAGTAGAGGAGGGAAAACTGGAAACACCATATATTTT